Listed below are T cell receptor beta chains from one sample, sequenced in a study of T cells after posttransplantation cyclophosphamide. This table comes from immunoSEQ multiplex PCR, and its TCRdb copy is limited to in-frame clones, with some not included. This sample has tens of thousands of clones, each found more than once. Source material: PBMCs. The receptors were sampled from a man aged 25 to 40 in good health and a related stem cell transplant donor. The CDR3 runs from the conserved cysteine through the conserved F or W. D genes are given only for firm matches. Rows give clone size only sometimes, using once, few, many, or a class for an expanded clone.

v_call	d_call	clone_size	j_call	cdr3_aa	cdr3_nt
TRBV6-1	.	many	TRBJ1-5	CASSDSGKQPQHF	TGTGCCAGCAGTGATTCAGGAAAGCAGCCCCAGCATTTT
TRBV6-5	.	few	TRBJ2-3	CAIGTTGDTQYF	TGTGCCATCGGGACAACAGGGGATACGCAGTATTTT
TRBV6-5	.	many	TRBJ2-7	CASSRTPYEQYF	TGTGCCAGCAGCCGAACTCCCTACGAGCAGTACTTC
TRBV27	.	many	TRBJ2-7	CASRSGGYEQYF	TGTGCCAGCAGGTCCGGGGGATACGAGCAGTACTTC
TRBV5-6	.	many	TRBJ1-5	CASSWVRLYSNQPQHF	TGTGCCAGCAGCTGGGTCAGGCTTTATAGCAATCAGCCCCAGCATTTT
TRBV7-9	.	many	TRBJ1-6	CASSYQGNNSPLHF	TGTGCCAGCAGCTACCAGGGGAATAATTCACCCCTCCACTTT
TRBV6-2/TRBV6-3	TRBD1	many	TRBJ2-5	CASSTAGGQETQYF	TGTGCCAGCAGTACCGCAGGGGGACAAGAGACCCAGTACTTC
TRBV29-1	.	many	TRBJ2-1	CSVEDRGSSYNEQFF	TGCAGCGTTGAAGATCGGGGGAGCTCCTACAATGAGCAGTTCTTC
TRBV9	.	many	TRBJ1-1	CASSYGLSTEAFF	TGTGCCAGCAGTTACGGACTTAGCACTGAAGCTTTCTTT
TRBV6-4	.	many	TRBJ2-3	CASSSELGPDTQYF	TGTGCCAGCAGTTCCGAGCTGGGCCCAGATACGCAGTATTTT
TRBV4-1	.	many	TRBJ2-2	CASSQDGRAHTGELFF	TGCGCCAGCAGCCAAGACGGCAGGGCGCACACCGGGGAGCTGTTTTTT
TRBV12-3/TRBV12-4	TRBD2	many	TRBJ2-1	CASRPGGNNNEQFF	TGTGCCAGCAGGCCGGGGGGGAATAACAATGAGCAGTTCTTC
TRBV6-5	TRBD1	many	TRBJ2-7	CASSRSRTGNYEQYF	TGTGCCAGCAGTCGTTCTCGGACAGGGAACTACGAGCAGTACTTC
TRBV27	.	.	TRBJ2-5	CASSLRTEQETQYF	TGTGCCAGCAGCCTCAGGACAGAACAAGAGACCCAGTACTTC
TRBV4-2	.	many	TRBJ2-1	CASSPVEGGSYNEQFF	TGTGCCAGCAGCCCCGTCGAAGGGGGCTCCTACAATGAGCAGTTCTTC
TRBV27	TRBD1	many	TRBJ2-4	CASSLSGGNIQYF	TGTGCCAGCAGTTTATCAGGGGGCAACATTCAGTACTTC
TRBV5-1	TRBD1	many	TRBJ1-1	CASSWTGGPNTEAFF	TGCGCCAGCAGCTGGACAGGGGGCCCGAACACTGAAGCTTTCTTT
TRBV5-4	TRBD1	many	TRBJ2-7	CASSPRQGDYEQYF	TGTGCCAGCAGCCCGCGACAGGGGGACTACGAGCAGTACTTC
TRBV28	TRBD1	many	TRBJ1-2	CASSSRTGGGYTF	TGTGCCAGCAGTTCGCGGACAGGTGGAGGCTACACCTTC
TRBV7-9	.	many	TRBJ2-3	CASSLGQGGDTQYF	TGTGCCAGCAGCTTAGGGCAGGGGGGAGATACGCAGTATTTT
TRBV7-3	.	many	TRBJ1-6	CASSLMGGSYNSPLHF	TGTGCCAGCAGCTTAATGGGGGGTTCCTATAATTCACCCCTCCACTTT
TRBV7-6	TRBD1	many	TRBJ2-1	CASSRGQGKIRQFF	TGTGCCAGCAGCCGTGGACAGGGAAAGATAAGGCAGTTCTTC
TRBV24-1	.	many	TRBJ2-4	CATSDRQGKPKNIQYF	TGTGCCACCAGTGATCGGCAGGGTAAGCCCAAAAACATTCAGTACTTC
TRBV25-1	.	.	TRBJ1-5	CASGGEGNQPQHF	TGTGCCAGCGGGGGGGAGGGAAACCAGCCCCAGCATTTT
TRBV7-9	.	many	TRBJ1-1	CANKQDLNTEAFF	TGTGCCAACAAACAGGATTTGAACACTGAAGCTTTCTTT
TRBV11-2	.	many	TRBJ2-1	CASSLSFSGGQFF	TGTGCCAGCAGCTTAAGTTTTTCCGGGGGGCAGTTCTTC
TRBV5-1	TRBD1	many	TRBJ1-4	CASSLGQGNEKLFF	TGCGCCAGCAGCCTGGGACAGGGAAATGAAAAACTGTTTTTT
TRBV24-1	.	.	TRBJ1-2	CATSDSSEGYGYTF	TGTGCCACCAGTGATTCCTCAGAGGGCTATGGCTACACCTTC
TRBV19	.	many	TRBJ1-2	CASSIQGYYGYTF	TGTGCCAGTAGTATCCAGGGATACTATGGCTACACCTTC
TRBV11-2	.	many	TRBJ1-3	CASSLSNSGNTIYF	TGTGCCAGCAGCTTGTCAAACTCTGGAAACACCATATATTTT
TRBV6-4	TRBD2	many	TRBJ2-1	CASSDSPSGGAINEQFF	TGTGCCAGCAGTGATTCCCCTTCCGGGGGGGCCATCAATGAGCAGTTCTTC